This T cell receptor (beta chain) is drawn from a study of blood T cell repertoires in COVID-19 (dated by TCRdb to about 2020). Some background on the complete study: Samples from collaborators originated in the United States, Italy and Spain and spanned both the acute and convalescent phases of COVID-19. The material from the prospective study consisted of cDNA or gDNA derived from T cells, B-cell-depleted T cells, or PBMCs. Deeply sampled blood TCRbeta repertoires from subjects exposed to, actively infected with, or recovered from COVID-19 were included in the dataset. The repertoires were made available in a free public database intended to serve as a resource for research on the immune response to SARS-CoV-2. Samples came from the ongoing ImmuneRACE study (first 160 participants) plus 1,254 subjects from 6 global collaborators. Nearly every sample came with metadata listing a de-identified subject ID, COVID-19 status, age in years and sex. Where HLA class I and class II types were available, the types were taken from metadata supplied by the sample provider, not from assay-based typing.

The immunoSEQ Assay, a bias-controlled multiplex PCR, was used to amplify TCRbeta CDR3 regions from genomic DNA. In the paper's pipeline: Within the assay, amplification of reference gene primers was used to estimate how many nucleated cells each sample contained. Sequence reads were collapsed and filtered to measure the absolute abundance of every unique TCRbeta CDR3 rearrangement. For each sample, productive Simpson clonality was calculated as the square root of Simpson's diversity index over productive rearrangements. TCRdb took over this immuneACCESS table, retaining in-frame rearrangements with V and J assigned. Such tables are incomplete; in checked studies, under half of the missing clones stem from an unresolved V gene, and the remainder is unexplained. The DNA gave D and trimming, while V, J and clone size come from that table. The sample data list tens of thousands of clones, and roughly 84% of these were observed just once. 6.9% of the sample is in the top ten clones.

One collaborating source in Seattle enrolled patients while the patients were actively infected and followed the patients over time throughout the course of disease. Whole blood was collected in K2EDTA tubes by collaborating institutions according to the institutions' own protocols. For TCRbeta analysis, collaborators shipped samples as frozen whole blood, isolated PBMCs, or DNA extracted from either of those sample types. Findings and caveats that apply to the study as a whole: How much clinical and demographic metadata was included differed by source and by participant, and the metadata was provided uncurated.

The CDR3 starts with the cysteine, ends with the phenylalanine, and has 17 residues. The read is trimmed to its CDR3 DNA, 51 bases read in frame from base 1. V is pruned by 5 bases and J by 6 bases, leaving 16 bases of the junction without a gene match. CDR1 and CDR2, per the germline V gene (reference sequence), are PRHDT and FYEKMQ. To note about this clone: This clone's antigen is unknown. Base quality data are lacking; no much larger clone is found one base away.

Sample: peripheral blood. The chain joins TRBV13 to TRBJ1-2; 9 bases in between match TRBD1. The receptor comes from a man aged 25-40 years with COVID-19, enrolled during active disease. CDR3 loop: CASSRGQGFVGGNGYTF. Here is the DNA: TGTGCCAGCAGCCGGGGACAGGGCTTCGTTGGCGGTAATGGCTACACCTTC.